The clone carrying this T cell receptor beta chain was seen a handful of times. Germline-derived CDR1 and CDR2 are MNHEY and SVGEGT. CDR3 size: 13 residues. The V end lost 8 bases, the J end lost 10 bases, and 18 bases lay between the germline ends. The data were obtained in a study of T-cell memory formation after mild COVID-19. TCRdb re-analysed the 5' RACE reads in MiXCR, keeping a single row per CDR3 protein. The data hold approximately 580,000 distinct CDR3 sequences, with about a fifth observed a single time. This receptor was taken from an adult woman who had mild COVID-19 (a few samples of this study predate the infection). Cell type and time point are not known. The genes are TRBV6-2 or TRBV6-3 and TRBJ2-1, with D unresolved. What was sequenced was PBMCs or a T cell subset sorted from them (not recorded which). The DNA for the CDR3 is TGTGCCAGCGGCCCTGGACCAGTTGCGGAGCAGTTCTTC. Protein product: CASGPGPVAEQFF.